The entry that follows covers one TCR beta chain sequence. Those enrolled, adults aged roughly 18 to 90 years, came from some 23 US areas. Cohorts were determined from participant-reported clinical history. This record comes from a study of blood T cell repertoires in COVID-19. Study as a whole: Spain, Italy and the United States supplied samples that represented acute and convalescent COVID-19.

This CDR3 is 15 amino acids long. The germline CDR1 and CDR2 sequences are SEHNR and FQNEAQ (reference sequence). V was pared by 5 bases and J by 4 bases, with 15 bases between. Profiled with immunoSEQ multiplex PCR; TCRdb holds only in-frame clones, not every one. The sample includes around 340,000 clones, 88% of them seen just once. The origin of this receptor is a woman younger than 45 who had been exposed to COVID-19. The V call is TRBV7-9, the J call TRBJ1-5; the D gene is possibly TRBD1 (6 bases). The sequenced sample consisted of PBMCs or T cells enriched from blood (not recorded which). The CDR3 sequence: CASSPLGGENQPQHF. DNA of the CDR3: TGTGCCAGCAGCCCCCTAGGGGGGGAGAATCAGCCCCAGCATTTT.